Presented here are 32 T cell receptor beta chains from one specimen sequenced in a study of cytomegalovirus exposure and HLA in healthy donors. Data came from immunoSEQ multiplex PCR; TCRdb stores just in-frame clones and leaves some out. The table includes 55,000 to 70,000 clones, roughly nine tenths detected once. The source material was PBMCs. Receptors originate from a man younger than 30 in good health and CMV-seronegative.

This clone showed up just once. The CDR3 sequence: CASSPALAVTYEQYF. The CDR3 DNA is TGTGCCAGCAGCCCCGCATTAGCGGTGACCTACGAGCAGTACTTC. The chain recombines TRBV28 with TRBJ2-7; tentative D call: TRBD2 (6 bases). V lost 6 bases and J lost 2, with 17 bases in between. Germline CDR1 reads MDHEN; CDR2 reads SYDVKM. The CDR3 runs to 15 residues.

This chain uses TRBV2 with TRBJ2-6, with D perhaps matching TRBD2 (6 bases). The CDR3 extends over 16 amino acids. From germline, CDR1 is SNHLY and CDR2 FYNNEI. Trimming stripped 11 bases from V and 0 bases from J, with 17 bases between. CDR3 in amino acids: CARGAGRSSGANVLTF. The CDR3 DNA is TGTGCCCGCGGGGCGGGGCGGAGCTCTGGGGCCAACGTCCTGACTTTC.

This chain uses TRBV19 with TRBJ1-5; D not certain. The CDR3 spans 15 residues. Germline assignment: CDR1 LNHDA and CDR2 SQIVND (reference sequence). Trimming took 3 bases from V and 2 from J, leaving 11 bases between them. The DNA for the CDR3 is TGTGCCAGTAGTATCGGCGGAGGTGGCAATCAGCCCCAGCATTTT. Protein sequence: CASSIGGGGNQPQHF. Supplemented by reference TRBV19 and TRBJ1-5, the full variable domain reads DGGITQSPKYLFRKEGQNVTLSCEQNLNHDAMYWYRQDPGQGLRLIYYSQIVNDFQKGDIAEGYSVSREKKESFPLTVTSAQKNPTAFYLCASSIGGGGNQPQHFGDGTRLSIL.

The V and J genes are TRBV5-8 and TRBJ2-7, with a possible D match to TRBD2 (6 bases). The germline V gene has CDR1 SGHTS and CDR2 YDEGEE. The CDR3 spans 13 residues. The V end was cut by 8 bases, the J end by 0 bases, with 12 bases between. CDR3 region: CARPSGDSYEQYF. The CDR3 bases are TGTGCCAGACCTTCGGGGGACTCCTACGAGCAGTACTTC. The complete variable domain, with remaining parts taken from reference TRBV5-8 and TRBJ2-7, reads EAGVTQSPTHLIKTRGQQATLRCSPISGHTSVYWYQQALGLGLQFLLWYDEGEERNRGNFPPRFSGRQFPNYSSELNVNALELEDSALYLCARPSGDSYEQYFGPGTRLTVT.

CDR3 DNA: TGTGCCAGTACGGGGTTAAATGAAAAACTGTTTTTT. This codes for CASTGLNEKLFF. The chain couples TRBV19 to TRBJ1-4; D is uncertain. Germline CDR1 LNHDA, CDR2 SQIVND (reference sequence). There are 12 residues in the CDR3. Deletions cut 7 bases from V and 5 bases from J, with 8 bases between.

The V and J genes are TRBV28 and TRBJ2-6; a possible D gene is TRBD1 (6 bases). V shed 1 base and J shed 3 bases, with 10 bases lying between them. The V gene's germline CDR1 is MDHEN and CDR2 SYDVKM. The CDR3 runs to 16 residues. The CDR3 is CASSLSPGDGANVLTF. The CDR3 region has the DNA TGTGCCAGCAGTTTATCCCCAGGGGATGGGGCCAACGTCCTGACTTTC. Full variable domain (missing parts from reference TRBV28 and TRBJ2-6): DVKVTQSSRYLVKRTGEKVFLECVQDMDHENMFWYRQDPGLGLRLIYFSYDVKMKEKGDIPEGYSVSREKKERFSLILESASTNQTSMYLCASSLSPGDGANVLTFGAGSRLTVL.

This chain links TRBV7-9 with TRBJ1-3; 7 bases are shared with TRBD1. The length of the CDR3 is 15 residues. Germline V gene lookup returns CDR1 SEHNR and CDR2 FQNEAQ (reference sequence). V was pared by 1 base and J by 2 bases, with 2 bases of the junction left unmatched. CDR3 bases: TGTGCCAGCAGCTTAGTGGACAGGCCTGGAAACACCATATATTTT. This codes for CASSLVDRPGNTIYF. The full variable domain, its missing parts supplied by reference TRBV7-9 and TRBJ1-3, is DTGVSQNPRHKITKRGQNVTFRCDPISEHNRLYWYRQTLGQGPEFLTYFQNEAQLEKSRLLSDRFSAERPKGSFSTLEIQRTEQGDSAMYLCASSLVDRPGNTIYFGEGSWLTVV.

The V call is TRBV2, the J call TRBJ1-2; 12 nucleotides line up with TRBD1. The CDR3 has 17 residues. The germline V gene encodes CDR1 SNHLY and CDR2 FYNNEI. V lost 1 base to trimming and J lost 4 bases; unmatched junction nucleotides: 7. CDR3 in amino acids: CASSEGGQGAYGYGYTF. The DNA for the CDR3 is TGTGCCAGCAGTGAAGGGGGACAGGGGGCTTATGGCTATGGCTACACCTTC.

In nucleotides, the CDR3 is TGTGCCTGGACCCAAGGGACAGGGGATGGCTACACCTTC. Amino acid sequence: CAWTQGTGDGYTF. The J gene is TRBJ1-2, the V gene TRBV30; 10 positions match TRBD1. Germline V gene data show CDR1 as GTSNPN and CDR2 as SVGIG (reference sequence). CDR3 length: 13 residues. Trimming removed 4 bases from V and 6 bases from J; junction bases left unmatched: 5.

The chain joins TRBV28 to TRBJ2-5; D gene uncertain. Germline loops: CDR1 MDHEN, CDR2 SYDVKM. Trimming pared 3 bases from V and 2 bases from J, leaving 4 bases between. The CDR3 totals 12 residues. The CDR3 protein is CASSFRQETQYF. CDR3 DNA sequence: TGTGCCAGCAGTTTTCGGCAAGAGACCCAGTACTTC.

The rearrangement links TRBV20-1 to TRBJ1-2, with D unresolved. This CDR3 contains 11 residues. Trimming took off 0 bases at V and 5 bases at J, with 4 bases between the two ends. The germline V gene has CDR1 DFQATT and CDR2 SNEGSKA (reference sequence). The CDR3 region has the DNA TGCAGTGCTAGAGAGGAGTATGGCTACACCTTC. Protein: CSAREEYGYTF.

The chain couples TRBV6-1 to TRBJ1-1; maybe TRBD1 (6 bases). CDR1 and CDR2 from the germline V gene are MNHNS and SASEGT. Deletions cut 3 bases from V and 9 bases from J, with 17 bases between. The CDR3 sequence is 14 residues long. The DNA of the CDR3 is TGTGCCAGCAGTGACCCCGGGGGAGGGGGTAAAGCTTTCTTT. Protein: CASSDPGGGGKAFF.

The chain uses TRBV19 and TRBJ2-7; D is possibly TRBD2 (6 bases). CDR1 is LNHDA and CDR2 is SQIVND in the germline V gene (reference sequence). Deletions cut 5 bases from V and 3 bases from J, with 8 bases between. The CDR3 has 12 amino acids. CDR3 DNA sequence: TGTGCCAGTAGTCAGGGAGGCTACGAGCAGTACTTC. Amino acids: CASSQGGYEQYF.

V is TRBV29-1 and J is TRBJ1-2; 7 positions agree with TRBD1. The CDR3 length is 15 residues. The V segment lost 4 bases and the J segment 8 bases; nucleotides outside the gene matches: 16. Germline CDR1 and CDR2: SQVTM and ANQGSEA. CDR3 sequence reads: CSVVRSTGKGLGYTF. CDR3 nucleotide sequence: TGCAGCGTTGTACGATCGACAGGGAAGGGGTTGGGCTACACCTTC.

The rearrangement links TRBV19 to TRBJ1-1; D is possibly TRBD1 (5 bases). Per the germline V gene, CDR1 is LNHDA and CDR2 is SQIVND (reference sequence). This CDR3 is built from 14 residues. CDR3 nucleotide sequence: TGTGCAACCCAGCCGGGGGATCTGAACACTGAAGCTTTCTTT. It is translated as CATQPGDLNTEAFF.

The CDR3 sequence is CASNEGLSYEQYF. The CDR3 DNA reads as TGTGCCAGTAATGAGGGCCTCTCCTACGAGCAGTACTTC. This rearrangement joins TRBV19 to TRBJ2-7; D perhaps matches TRBD2 (5 bases). Trimming pared 7 bases from V and 0 bases from J, leaving 10 bases between. The CDR3 runs to 13 residues. Germline V gene lookup returns CDR1 LNHDA and CDR2 SQIVND (reference sequence). The whole variable domain, remainder taken from reference TRBV19 and TRBJ2-7, is DGGITQSPKYLFRKEGQNVTLSCEQNLNHDAMYWYRQDPGQGLRLIYYSQIVNDFQKGDIAEGYSVSREKKESFPLTVTSAQKNPTAFYLCASNEGLSYEQYFGPGTRLTVT.

The chain employs TRBV7-2 and TRBJ2-2; D not certain. Deletions cut 7 bases from V and 1 base from J, with 10 bases between. This CDR3 is 14 amino acids long. The germline V gene encodes CDR1 SGHTA and CDR2 FQGNSA. In nucleotides, the CDR3 is TGTGCCAGCACCCAGAAATGGAACACCGGGGAGCTGTTTTTT. Its protein product is CASTQKWNTGELFF.

This clone was detected only once. The J gene is TRBJ1-4, the V gene TRBV5-4; D is perhaps TRBD1 (6 bases). Trimming pared 4 bases from V and 8 bases from J, leaving 18 bases between. The CDR3 consists of 15 residues. Looked up from germline, CDR1 is SGHNT and CDR2 is YYREEE (reference sequence). Here the CDR3 reads CASSRWGGAKEKLFF. The CDR3 DNA is TGTGCCAGCAGCCGATGGGGGGGGGCAAAAGAAAAACTGTTTTTT.

This chain uses TRBV25-1 with TRBJ1-2, with no clear D. Germline V gene lookup returns CDR1 MGHDK and CDR2 SYGVNS. This CDR3 contains 14 residues. Trimming shortened V by 1 base and J by 6 bases, and 12 bases separated the two germline ends. CDR3 protein: CASSESSRRDGYTF. DNA for the CDR3: TGTGCCAGCAGTGAATCATCCAGGAGGGATGGCTACACCTTC.

The genes are TRBV28 and TRBJ1-5; D is unclear. Germline CDR1 and CDR2: MDHEN and SYDVKM. The CDR3 length is 14 residues. V lost 3 bases, J lost 3 bases, and 9 bases lay in between. The CDR3 DNA follows: TGTGCCAGCAGTTTTCGTCGGGACAATCAGCCCCAGCATTTT. Translated: CASSFRRDNQPQHF.

The DNA for the CDR3 is TGTGCCAGCAAAACCACAGGGGGTGAAAATGAGCAGTTCTTC. This codes for CASKTTGGENEQFF. The rearrangement links TRBV6-5 to TRBJ2-1; 8 nucleotides line up with TRBD1. The CDR3 is 14 residues long. Germline V gene data show CDR1 as MNHEY and CDR2 as SVGAGI. Losses at the gene ends were 7 bases for V and 7 bases for J; bases not matched to a gene: 9.

CDR3 residues: CAWRMEINTGELFF. DNA for the CDR3: TGTGCCTGGAGGATGGAGATTAACACCGGGGAGCTGTTTTTT. This chain uses TRBV30 with TRBJ2-2; D is uncertain. Germline V gene data show CDR1 as GTSNPN and CDR2 as SVGIG (reference sequence). There are 14 residues in the CDR3. Trimming took off 3 bases at V and 2 bases at J, with 10 bases between the two ends.

This chain connects TRBV19 to TRBJ1-5; a weak D match, TRBD1 (5 bases). V dropped 5 bases and J dropped 7 bases, with 12 bases sitting between them. Germline V lookup: CDR1 LNHDA, CDR2 SQIVND (reference sequence). The CDR3 is 13 amino acids. The CDR3 sequence: CASSATAGQPQHF. Here the CDR3 DNA reads TGTGCCAGTAGTGCGACAGCTGGGCAGCCCCAGCATTTT.

V and J are TRBV11-3 and TRBJ2-1; TRBD1 matches at 7 bases. The CDR3 extends over 14 amino acids. Germline CDR1 and CDR2: SGHNT and YENEEA. Losses at the gene ends were 3 bases for V and 4 bases for J; bases not matched to a gene: 3. For the CDR3, the DNA is TGTGCCAGCAGCTTTCCGGGACAGTACAATGAGCAGTTCTTC. It encodes CASSFPGQYNEQFF.

V usage is TRBV18 and J usage is TRBJ1-3; TRBD1 matches at 8 bases. The CDR3 extends over 14 amino acids. With V trimmed by 4 bases and J by 3 bases, 2 bases remained unmatched. The germline gives CDR1 KGHSH, CDR2 LQKENI. This CDR3 reads CASSLDRDGNTIYF. The CDR3 bases are TGTGCCAGCTCACTGGACAGGGATGGAAACACCATATATTTT.

This chain connects TRBV7-2 to TRBJ2-7, with 8 bases matching TRBD2. Germline loops: CDR1 SGHTA, CDR2 FQGNSA. There are 14 residues in the CDR3. J was trimmed by 2 bases and V by 5 bases; bases with no gene match: 5. Here the CDR3 reads CASSPRRGAYEQYF. CDR3 sequence (DNA): TGTGCCAGCAGCCCTAGGCGGGGGGCCTACGAGCAGTACTTC.

The gene calls are TRBV28 and TRBJ2-7; no clear D gene. The CDR3 has 10 residues. Germline V gene data show CDR1 as MDHEN and CDR2 as SYDVKM. V was shortened by 7 bases and J by 5 bases, with 6 bases between the two germline ends. The CDR3 bases are TGTGCCAGCACCCCAGACGAGCAGTACTTC. Its translation: CASTPDEQYF.

This clone was recorded only once. The genes are TRBV6-1 and TRBJ1-3, with a tentative D call TRBD1 (6 bases). CDR1 MNHNS and CDR2 SASEGT come from the germline V gene. The V end lost 4 bases, the J end lost 3 bases, and 13 bases lay between the germline ends. The CDR3 covers 15 residues. The CDR3: CASSVPGTIGNTIYF. The CDR3 DNA is TGTGCCAGCAGTGTCCCCGGGACAATTGGAAACACCATATATTTT.

CDR3 DNA sequence: TGCGCCAGCAGCCCCGGGACAGGGGTTGTTGATGAGCAGTTCTTC. This translates into CASSPGTGVVDEQFF. J is TRBJ2-1 and V is TRBV5-1; 10 nucleotides agree with TRBD1. CDR3 size: 15 residues. Germline lookup yields CDR1 SGHRS and CDR2 YFSETQ. V was pared by 4 bases and J by 8 bases, with 9 bases of the junction left unmatched.

In nucleotides, the CDR3 is TGTGCCAGCAGCTTAGATGGGGGACAGGGGTTCTACGAGCAGTACTTC. Encoded protein: CASSLDGGQGFYEQYF. The V and J genes are TRBV11-3 and TRBJ2-7; 10 bases match TRBD1. The CDR3 is 16 amino acids. Germline V gene lookup returns CDR1 SGHNT and CDR2 YENEEA. With 0 bases clipped from V and 3 bases from J, the junction kept 5 bases outside the gene matches.

This chain connects TRBV4-3 to TRBJ2-5; maybe TRBD2 (5 bases). This CDR3 contains 13 residues. Germline CDR1 and CDR2: LGHNA and YSLEER. V lost 4 bases, J lost 3 bases, and 9 bases lay in between. CDR3 sequence: CASSPGLEETQYF. The CDR3 coding sequence is TGCGCCAGCAGCCCTGGACTCGAAGAGACCCAGTACTTC.

The rearrangement joins TRBV6-6 to TRBJ2-7; 9 bases line up with TRBD1. V lost 6 bases and J lost 6; bases outside the gene matches: 9. The CDR3 is 14 amino acids. The V gene's germline CDR1 is MNHNY and CDR2 SVGAGI (reference sequence). The DNA for the CDR3 is TGTGCCAGCAGGAACAGGGGGCTGAGGGGCGAGCAGTACTTC. It codes for CASRNRGLRGEQYF.